This T cell receptor beta chain appears in the sequencing data of a study of T cell responses to AZD1222 COVID-19 vaccine. Data came from immunoSEQ multiplex PCR; TCRdb stores just in-frame clones and leaves some out. The profile shows more than 140,000 clones, around nine tenths of them singletons. CDR3 size: 14 residues. CDR1 is MNHEY and CDR2 is SVGAGI in the germline V gene. The ends were cut back, 5 bases at V and 1 base at J, with 11 bases in the middle. Whole-study results and caveats: Distributed over spike, vaccine-associated CD4 TCRs predominated at 160-218 and 743-854. Just a handful of people given AZD1222 tested seropositive at baseline. Repertoires were obtained solely post-peak T cell response.

The sample holds one count of this clone. Its antigen remains unidentified. Sequencing was performed on peripheral blood, taken on day 0 of AZD1222 vaccination. This receptor was taken from an adult in good health. V and J are TRBV6-5 and TRBJ1-1, with TRBD1 as a possible D gene (6 bases). Here the CDR3 DNA reads TGTGCCAGCAGTCCCCTACAGGGGAACACTGAAGCTTTCTTT. Translated: CASSPLQGNTEAFF.